One T cell receptor beta chain is described in this entry. The sample belongs to a study of blood T cells in healthy people across ages. The second PCR ran about 6 to 12 cycles with a sample-barcoded 5' primer and J-beta primers. Per-sample output comprised a minimum of 2.5 million paired-end reads containing CDR3. Via MiXCR, TCRdb re-called the 5' RACE reads, giving one row per CDR3 protein. Of 1.5 million to 2 million distinct CDR3 sequences detected, approximately 30% appear once; the ten largest clones hold 6.5% to 8.5%. Germline-derived CDR1 and CDR2 are MDHEN and SYDVKM. Trimming cost V 3 bases and J 0 bases; bases outside gene matches: 10. This CDR3 has 21 amino acids.

The origin of this receptor is a woman younger than 45 in good health. The rearrangement uses TRBV28 and TRBJ2-6, with 14 bases identical to TRBD2. Input material: blood. The CDR3 nucleotides read TGTGCCAGCAGTTTGAGGGCCGGACTAGCGGGAGGTAGCTCTGGGGCCAACGTCCTGACTTTC. This encodes CASSLRAGLAGGSSGANVLTF.